A selection of T cell receptor beta chains follows, all from one sample in a study of brain metastases from non-small cell lung cancer. The method was immunoSEQ multiplex PCR; TCRdb's version includes in-frame clones alone and lacks a portion of them. The top ten clones hold roughly 15% of a sample with under 550 clones, just over 85% of them seen once. Sequenced: tumor-adjacent normal tissue. All receptors come from a donor at least 40 years old with non-small cell lung cancer. Both conserved end residues are part of each CDR3. A D gene is named only where the DNA matches it firmly. Not every row has a clone size; where given, it reads once, few, many or a size class.

v_call: TRBV5-5
cdr3_length: 14
j_call: TRBJ2-7
clone_size: NA
d_call: NA
cdr3_nt: TGTGCCAGCAGCTTGGGGGATTCTATCTACGAGCAGTACTTC
cdr3_aa: CASSLGDSIYEQYF

v_call: TRBV7-8
cdr3_length: 15
j_call: TRBJ2-7
clone_size: NA
d_call: NA
cdr3_nt: TGTGCCAGCAGCTGGGGACCGAATTATCCCTACGAGCAGTACTTC
cdr3_aa: CASSWGPNYPYEQYF

v_call: TRBV30
cdr3_length: 14
j_call: TRBJ1-5
clone_size: NA
d_call: NA
cdr3_nt: TGTGCCTGGAGTCAACAGGGTGGGAATCAGCCCCAGCATTTT
cdr3_aa: CAWSQQGGNQPQHF

v_call: TRBV7-2
cdr3_length: 16
j_call: TRBJ1-3
clone_size: NA
d_call: NA
cdr3_nt: TGTGCCAGCAGCTCGTCTCAAACCGCCTCTGGAAACACCATATATTTT
cdr3_aa: CASSSSQTASGNTIYF

v_call: TRBV21-1
cdr3_length: 14
j_call: TRBJ1-1
clone_size: NA
d_call: NA
cdr3_nt: TGTGCCAGCAGCAAAAAAGACAAGGGCACTGAAGCTTTCTTT
cdr3_aa: CASSKKDKGTEAFF

v_call: TRBV24-1
cdr3_length: 14
j_call: TRBJ2-2
clone_size: NA
d_call: NA
cdr3_nt: TGTGCCAGCGGCCCGGGGGCGAAAACCGGGGAGCTGTTTTTT
cdr3_aa: CASGPGAKTGELFF

v_call: TRBV9
cdr3_length: 16
j_call: TRBJ2-2
clone_size: NA
d_call: NA
cdr3_nt: TGTGCCAGCAGCGTAGAGGGGGGGCGCGGCACCGGGGAGCTGTTTTTT
cdr3_aa: CASSVEGGRGTGELFF

v_call: TRBV4-1
cdr3_length: 15
j_call: TRBJ2-5
clone_size: NA
d_call: NA
cdr3_nt: TGCGCCAGCAGCCAAGTTGGTGTCCGCCAAGAGACCCAGTACTTC
cdr3_aa: CASSQVGVRQETQYF

v_call: TRBV18
cdr3_length: 15
j_call: TRBJ2-1
clone_size: NA
d_call: TRBD1
cdr3_nt: TGTGCCAGCTCACTAGGGGGCTACGGTTACAATGAGCAGTTCTTC
cdr3_aa: CASSLGGYGYNEQFF

v_call: TRBV6-1
cdr3_length: 15
j_call: TRBJ2-1
clone_size: NA
d_call: TRBD1
cdr3_nt: TGTGCCAGCAGTGAATCAGGGACAGGGGGCGATGAGCAGTTCTTC
cdr3_aa: CASSESGTGGDEQFF

v_call: TRBV2
cdr3_length: 18
j_call: TRBJ1-2
clone_size: NA
d_call: NA
cdr3_nt: TGTGCCAGCAGTGAAGCGATTTCCCGGGACACCTCAAACTATGGCTACACCTTC
cdr3_aa: CASSEAISRDTSNYGYTF

v_call: TRBV11-3
cdr3_length: 17
j_call: TRBJ2-5
clone_size: NA
d_call: TRBD2
cdr3_nt: TGTGCCAGCAGCTTATCCCTAGCGGGGGGGTTCCCGGAGACCCAGTACTTC
cdr3_aa: CASSLSLAGGFPETQYF

v_call: TRBV7-8
cdr3_length: 15
j_call: TRBJ1-4
clone_size: NA
d_call: TRBD1
cdr3_nt: TGTGCCAGCAGCGCCCCCGGGACAGAGAGGGAAAAACTGTTTTTT
cdr3_aa: CASSAPGTEREKLFF

v_call: TRBV14
cdr3_length: 14
j_call: TRBJ1-4
clone_size: once
d_call: NA
cdr3_nt: TGTGCCAGCAGCCCCTCTTTCGGCGGCGAAAAACTGTTTTTT
cdr3_aa: CASSPSFGGEKLFF

v_call: TRBV11-1
cdr3_length: 14
j_call: TRBJ2-1
clone_size: NA
d_call: TRBD2
cdr3_nt: TGTGCCAGCAGCTGGGGGGGACCGTACAATGAGCAGTTCTTC
cdr3_aa: CASSWGGPYNEQFF

v_call: TRBV30
cdr3_length: 12
j_call: TRBJ1-1
clone_size: NA
d_call: TRBD1
cdr3_nt: TGTGCCCGCGACAGGGTTGATCCTGGAGCTTTCTTT
cdr3_aa: CARDRVDPGAFF

v_call: TRBV18
cdr3_length: 14
j_call: TRBJ2-3
clone_size: NA
d_call: NA
cdr3_nt: TGTGCCAGCTCACCTGGGACTCCTCCAGATACGCAGTATTTT
cdr3_aa: CASSPGTPPDTQYF

v_call: TRBV7-9
cdr3_length: 12
j_call: TRBJ2-7
clone_size: NA
d_call: NA
cdr3_nt: TGTGCCAGCGGACAGAAGGACTACGAGCAGTACTTC
cdr3_aa: CASGQKDYEQYF

v_call: TRBV24-1
cdr3_length: 15
j_call: TRBJ1-1
clone_size: NA
d_call: NA
cdr3_nt: TGTGCCACCAGTGACTCCGGACAAGGGAACACTGAAACTTTCTTT
cdr3_aa: CATSDSGQGNTETFF

v_call: TRBV9
cdr3_length: 13
j_call: TRBJ1-2
clone_size: NA
d_call: NA
cdr3_nt: TGTGCCAGCAGCCGGGGGACAAGTAATGGCTACACCTTC
cdr3_aa: CASSRGTSNGYTF

v_call: TRBV6-5
cdr3_length: 15
j_call: TRBJ1-1
clone_size: NA
d_call: NA
cdr3_nt: TGTGCCAGCAGTTACTCGAAGGGGGGGAACACTGAAGCTTTCTTT
cdr3_aa: CASSYSKGGNTEAFF

v_call: TRBV7-6
cdr3_length: 13
j_call: TRBJ2-3
clone_size: once
d_call: NA
cdr3_nt: TGTGCCAGCAGCTCCCGGGGCACAAATACGCAGTATTTT
cdr3_aa: CASSSRGTNTQYF